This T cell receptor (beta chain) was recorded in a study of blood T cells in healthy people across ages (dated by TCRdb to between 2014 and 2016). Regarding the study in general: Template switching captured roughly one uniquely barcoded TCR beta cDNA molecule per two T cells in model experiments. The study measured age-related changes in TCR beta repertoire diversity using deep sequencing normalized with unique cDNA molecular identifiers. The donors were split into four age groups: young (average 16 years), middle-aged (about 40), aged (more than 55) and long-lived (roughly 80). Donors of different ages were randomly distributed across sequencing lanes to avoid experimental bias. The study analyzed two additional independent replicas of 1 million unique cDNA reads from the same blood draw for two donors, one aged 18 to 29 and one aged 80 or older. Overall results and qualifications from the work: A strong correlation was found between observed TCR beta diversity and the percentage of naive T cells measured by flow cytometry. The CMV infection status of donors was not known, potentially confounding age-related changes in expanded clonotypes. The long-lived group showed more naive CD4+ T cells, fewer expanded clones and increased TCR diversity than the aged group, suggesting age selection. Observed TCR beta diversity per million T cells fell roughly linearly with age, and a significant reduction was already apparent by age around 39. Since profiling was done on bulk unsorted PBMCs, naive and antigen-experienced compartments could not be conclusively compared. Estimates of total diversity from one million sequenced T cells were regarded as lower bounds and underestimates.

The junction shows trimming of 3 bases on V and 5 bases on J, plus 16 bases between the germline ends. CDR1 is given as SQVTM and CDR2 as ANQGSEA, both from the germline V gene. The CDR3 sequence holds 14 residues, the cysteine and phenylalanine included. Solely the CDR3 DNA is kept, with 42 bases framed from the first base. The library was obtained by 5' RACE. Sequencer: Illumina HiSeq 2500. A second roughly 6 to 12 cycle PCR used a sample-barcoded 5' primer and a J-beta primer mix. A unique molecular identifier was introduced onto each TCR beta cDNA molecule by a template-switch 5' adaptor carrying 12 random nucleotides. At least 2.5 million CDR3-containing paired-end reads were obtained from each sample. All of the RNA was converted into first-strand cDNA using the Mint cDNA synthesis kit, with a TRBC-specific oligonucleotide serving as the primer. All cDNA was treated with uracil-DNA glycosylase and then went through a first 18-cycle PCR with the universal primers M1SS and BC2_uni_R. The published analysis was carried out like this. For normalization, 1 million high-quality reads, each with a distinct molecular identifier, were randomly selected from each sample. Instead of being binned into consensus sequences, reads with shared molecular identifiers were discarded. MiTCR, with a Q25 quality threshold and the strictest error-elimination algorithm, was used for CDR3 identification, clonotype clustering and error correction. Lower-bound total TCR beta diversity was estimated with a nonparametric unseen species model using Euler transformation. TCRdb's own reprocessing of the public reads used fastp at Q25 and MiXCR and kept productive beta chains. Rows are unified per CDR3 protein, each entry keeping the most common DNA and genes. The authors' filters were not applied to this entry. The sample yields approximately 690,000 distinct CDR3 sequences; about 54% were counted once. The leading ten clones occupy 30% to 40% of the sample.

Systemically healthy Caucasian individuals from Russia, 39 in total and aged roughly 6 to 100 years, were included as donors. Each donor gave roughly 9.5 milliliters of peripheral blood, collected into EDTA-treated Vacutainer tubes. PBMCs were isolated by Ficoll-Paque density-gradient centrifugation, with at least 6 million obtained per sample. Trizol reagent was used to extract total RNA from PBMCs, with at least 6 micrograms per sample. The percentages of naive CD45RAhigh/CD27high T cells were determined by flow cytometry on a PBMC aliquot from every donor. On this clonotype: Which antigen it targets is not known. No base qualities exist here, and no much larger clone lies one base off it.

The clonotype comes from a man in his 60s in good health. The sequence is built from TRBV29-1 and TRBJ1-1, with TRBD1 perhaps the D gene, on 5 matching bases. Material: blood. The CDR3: CSVEGGGGGTEAFF. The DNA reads TGCAGCGTTGAGGGAGGCGGGGGGGGAACTGAAGCTTTCTTT.